A single sample gave rise to the 18 T cell receptor beta chains below, sequenced in a study of spatial heterogeneity in lung cancer. A single record per CDR3 protein comes from TCRdb applying MiXCR to the 5' RACE reads. Of several thousand distinct CDR3 sequences in the sample, roughly a third were seen once. Time point in this sample: sample taken at primary tumor resection. Whole RNA, isolated from tumor, nontumor lung or frozen PBMC, was sequenced without prior sorting. The sequencing used PBMCs, collected at surgery. The receptors were gathered from a female donor with early-stage non-small cell lung cancer.

This clonotype appeared a few times. This beta chain is a stray sequence in a library constructed for alpha chains; its clone size is not meaningful. CDR3 loop: CASSSGQGSYNEQFF. In nucleotides, the CDR3 is TGTGCCAGCAGCTCAGGACAGGGATCCTACAATGAGCAGTTCTTC. V and J are TRBV7-3 and TRBJ2-1, with 8 bases matching TRBD1. This CDR3 spans 15 amino acids. The germline CDR1 and CDR2 sequences are SGHTA and FQGTGA. J lost 1 base, V lost 4 bases, and 3 bases had no gene match.

Of note for this clonotype: The library was designed around alpha chains, so this beta chain is a stray read whose abundance carries little weight. The V call is TRBV7-2, the J call TRBJ2-3, with a possible D match to TRBD1 (5 bases). Germline CDR1 reads SGHTA; CDR2 reads FQGNSA. The CDR3 is 13 amino acids. V lost 4 bases, J lost 10 bases, and 15 bases lay in between. CDR3 residues: CASSSDRGAAQYF. In DNA form, the CDR3 reads TGTGCCAGCAGCTCCGATAGGGGTGCGGCGCAGTATTTT.

Only a few counts were recorded for this clonotype. In a library made to pick up alpha chains, this beta chain is a stray read with a size that means little. This chain uses TRBV7-8 with TRBJ2-1; D not resolved. Germline assignment: CDR1 SGHVS and CDR2 FQNEAQ. The CDR3 has 11 amino acids. V was clipped by 3 bases and J by 8 bases, with 5 bases between them. CDR3 nucleotide sequence: TGTGCCAGCAGCTTGTCCGATGAGCAGTTCTTC. Translation: CASSLSDEQFF.

A note on this clonotype: This beta chain is an off-target read within a library intended for alpha chains, so its frequency means little. The chain couples TRBV2 to TRBJ2-1; D might be TRBD2 (5 bases). The CDR3 covers 12 residues. CDR1 and CDR2 from the germline V gene are SNHLY and FYNNEI. Trimming took off 1 base at V and 12 bases at J, with 10 bases between the two ends. Written as DNA, the CDR3 is TGTGCCAGCAGTGAAGGGGCCGCGGGGCAGTTCTTC. Translated: CASSEGAAGQFF.

This clonotype has more than one count but fewer than ten. For a library built for alpha chains, this beta chain is a stray read; little rests on its size. The J gene is TRBJ2-3, the V gene TRBV6-5, with 9 bases matching TRBD2. CDR1 and CDR2 from the germline V gene are MNHEY and SVGAGI. J gave up 2 bases and V 6 bases, and 15 bases lay outside the gene matches. CDR3 size: 18 residues. The DNA of the CDR3 is TGTGCCAGCAGACCCGCTGGTGGCCTAGCGGGACCCACAGATACGCAGTATTTT. Amino acid sequence: CASRPAGGLAGPTDTQYF.

On this clonotype: This beta chain is off target for a library built for alpha chains, so its abundance means little. The chain employs TRBV20-1 and TRBJ2-2, with a tentative D call TRBD2 (5 bases). This CDR3 contains 13 residues. The germline V gene has CDR1 DFQATT and CDR2 SNEGSKA (reference sequence). The ends were cut back, 3 bases at V and 2 bases at J, with 7 bases in the middle. The chain's CDR3 is CSASRGNTGELFF. As DNA, the CDR3 is TGCAGTGCTAGTCGGGGAAACACCGGGGAGCTGTTTTTT.

Turning to this clonotype: The library was designed around alpha chains, so this beta chain is a stray read whose abundance carries little weight. This chain connects TRBV4-3 to TRBJ2-1; 9 bases match TRBD2. Losses at the gene ends were 2 bases for V and 3 bases for J; bases not matched to a gene: 8. Germline loops: CDR1 LGHNA, CDR2 YSLEER. The CDR3 extends over 17 amino acids. The CDR3 DNA sequence: TGCGCCAGCAGCCAAAGATCAGGAGCGGGGGGCTACAATGAGCAGTTCTTC. Translation gives CASSQRSGAGGYNEQFF.

This clonotype was seen a handful of times. This beta chain appears as a stray read in a library generated for alpha chains; its size is not informative. This chain links TRBV29-1 with TRBJ2-5; D might be TRBD1 or TRBD2, each matching 5 bases. CDR1 and CDR2 (germline): SQVTM, ANQGSEA. The CDR3 is made up of 16 amino acids. V lost 0 bases and J lost 0, with 14 bases in between. The CDR3 here is CSVEDLDRGYQETQYF. The DNA of the CDR3 is TGCAGCGTTGAAGACCTAGACCGGGGCTACCAAGAGACCCAGTACTTC.

This clonotype was counted only a few times. This beta chain represents an off-target read in a library built for alpha chains; its size is of limited meaning. V usage is TRBV4-3 and J usage is TRBJ1-5, with D maybe TRBD1 (5 bases). Trimming stripped 0 bases from V and 0 bases from J, with 9 bases between. Germline-derived CDR1 and CDR2 are LGHNA and YSLEER. This CDR3 region has 16 residues. CDR3 in amino acids: CASSQEWTNSNQPQHF. The CDR3 DNA is TGCGCCAGCAGCCAAGAATGGACAAATAGCAATCAGCCCCAGCATTTT.

As for this clonotype: For a library built for alpha chains, this beta chain is a stray read; little rests on its size. V and J are TRBV7-9 and TRBJ2-5; possible D gene TRBD2, 5 bases. Trimming stripped 3 bases from V and 5 bases from J, with 13 bases between. The CDR3 is 14 residues long. Germline CDR1 is SEHNR and CDR2 is FQNEAQ (reference sequence). The CDR3 region is CASSFRDYWETQYF. The CDR3 nucleotides read TGTGCCAGCAGCTTCCGGGATTACTGGGAGACCCAGTACTTC.

This clonotype was detected only a few times. As an off-target read in a library built for alpha chains, this beta chain has a frequency of little significance. This chain uses TRBV20-1 with TRBJ2-5, with D perhaps TRBD2 (5 bases). V was clipped by 6 bases and J by 4 bases, with 18 bases between them. This CDR3 spans 14 amino acids. The V gene's germline CDR1 is DFQATT and CDR2 SNEGSKA (reference sequence). CDR3 bases: TGCAGTGCCGAATCTTCTAGCACCAGAGAGACCCAGTACTTC. Its translation is CSAESSSTRETQYF.

A word on this clonotype: The size of this beta chain means little, since it is a stray read in a library made for alpha chains. This rearrangement joins TRBV3-1 to TRBJ2-3, with unresolved D. Trimming pared 1 base from V and 6 bases from J, leaving 5 bases between. Germline-derived CDR1 and CDR2 are LGHDT and YNNKEL (reference sequence). The CDR3 consists of 12 residues. Here the CDR3 reads CASSQGKDTQYF. Written as DNA, the CDR3 is TGTGCCAGCAGCCAAGGAAAGGATACGCAGTATTTT.

Concerning this clonotype: In a library made to pick up alpha chains, this beta chain is a stray read with a size that means little. The chain combines TRBV3-1 with TRBJ2-1; 10 bases fit TRBD2. The germline CDR1 and CDR2 sequences are LGHDT and YNNKEL (reference sequence). V lost 1 base, J lost 4 bases, and 1 base stayed unmatched. There are 15 residues in the CDR3. The CDR3, as DNA: TGTGCCAGCAGCCAAGTAGCGGGGGGTTACAATGAGCAGTTCTTC. Its protein is CASSQVAGGYNEQFF.

As concerns this clonotype: This beta chain is off target for a library built for alpha chains, so its abundance means little. The chain combines TRBV20-1 with TRBJ2-3, with TRBD1 matching 9 bases. Germline CDR1 is DFQATT and CDR2 is SNEGSKA (reference sequence). Trimming at V came to 6 bases and at J to 2 bases, leaving 9 bases not matched to a gene. The CDR3 is made up of 15 amino acids. The CDR3 spells CSADGRDRATDTQYF. The CDR3 region has the DNA TGCAGTGCCGATGGCCGGGACAGGGCCACAGATACGCAGTATTTT.

In regard to this clonotype: This beta chain came through as a stray read in a library set up for alpha chains, and its size says little. This chain uses TRBV20-1 with TRBJ2-5, with 8 bases identical to TRBD2. This CDR3 is built from 14 residues. Germline trimming cut 3 bases from V and 7 bases from J; bases unmatched to any gene: 10. Germline V gene data show CDR1 as DFQATT and CDR2 as SNEGSKA (reference sequence). The CDR3 protein is CSARLAGPRGTQYF. The CDR3 DNA reads as TGCAGTGCTAGGCTAGCGGGCCCACGAGGGACCCAGTACTTC.

This clonotype occurred a few times. A library made for alpha chains picked up this beta chain off target, so its size means little. The chain is built from TRBV19 and TRBJ2-1; D remains ambiguous. CDR1 is LNHDA and CDR2 is SQIVND in the germline V gene (reference sequence). The V end was cut by 5 bases, the J end by 5 bases, with 4 bases between. CDR3 length: 11 residues. CDR3 residues: CASSSHNEQFF. The CDR3 DNA reads as TGTGCCAGTAGTTCTCACAATGAGCAGTTCTTC.

In the case of this clonotype: For a library built for alpha chains, this beta chain is a stray read; little rests on its size. The V gene is TRBV6-2 or TRBV6-3, the J gene TRBJ2-7; no clear D gene. CDR1 and CDR2 (germline): MNHEY, SVGEGT. Trimming removed 10 bases from V and 4 bases from J, with 14 bases in between. The CDR3 loop spans 12 amino acids. In nucleotides, the CDR3 is TGTGCCACCTCCCGAGGCCTATACGAGCAGTACTTC. This gives the protein CATSRGLYEQYF.

Only a few counts were recorded for this clonotype. Found in a library prepared for alpha chains, this beta chain is an off-target read, and its abundance has little meaning. The chain employs TRBV29-1 and TRBJ2-4; no clear D gene. The CDR3 totals 12 residues. Germline V gene lookup returns CDR1 SQVTM and CDR2 ANQGSEA. The V end lost 5 bases, the J end lost 2 bases, and 7 bases lay between the germline ends. In nucleotides, the CDR3 is TGCAGCGTTACCAATTCCAAAAACATTCAGTACTTC. It codes for CSVTNSKNIQYF.